This T cell receptor beta chain appears in the sequencing data of a study of CD8 T cells in Susac syndrome. When the RNA was reverse transcribed, random hexamers were used with an input of about 0.45 to 1 ug. The amplification used immunoSEQ multiplex PCR on TCR beta CDR3; it spanned 54 Vbeta and 13 Jbeta. In TCRdb, the immunoSEQ multiplex PCR reads were re-called with MiXCR into one record per CDR3 protein. The table includes about 70,000 distinct CDR3 sequences, under 96% detected once. V lost 5 bases and J 2 bases, leaving 13 bases between the germline ends. Looked up from germline, CDR1 is LGHDT and CDR2 is YNNKEL (reference sequence). The CDR3 runs 14 residues. High-throughput TCR beta sequencing covered peripheral CD8+ and CD4+ T cells. Treatment-naive patients with stable or active relapsing-remitting disease served as multiple sclerosis controls. Isolation of CD8+ and CD4+ T cells was performed negatively, whereas enrichment of TEMRA cells was done by FACS.

This receptor was obtained from a human donor with multiple sclerosis. The chain recombines TRBV3-1 with TRBJ2-7; TRBD2 is a possible D gene (5 bases). The sequencing sample was made of CD4+ T cells from PBMCs. CDR3 bases: TGTGCCAGCAGCTCATCCGCCGGGGCCTACGAGCAGTACTTC. It specifies CASSSSAGAYEQYF.